The source of this T cell receptor (beta chain) is a study of CD8+ T cells in alopecia areata. Sequencing relied on a cDNA template that was reverse transcribed from extracted RNA. The protocol was immunoSEQ multiplex PCR, while the TCRdb copy is restricted to in-frame clones and leaves out a portion. The sample lists 200,000 or so clones, about three fifths occurring once. Sample treatment: oral pan-JAK inhibitor, 5-10 mg twice daily. Researchers took lesional scalp punch biopsies and peripheral blood from people who were alopecia areata patients. Study-wide points: Numerous expanded lesional clones remained in scalp and blood during tofacitinib.

A remark on this clone: No antigen is known for it.

Germline-derived CDR1 and CDR2 are LGHNA and YSLEER. Germline trimming cut 1 base from V and 5 bases from J; bases unmatched to any gene: 10. The length of the CDR3 is 19 residues. V is TRBV4-3 and J is TRBJ2-5; TRBD2 matches 16 bases. This receptor was identified in a human donor with alopecia areata. The sequenced sample was CD4+ T cells sorted from blood, obtained at week 24, from a patient treated with tofacitinib. Written as DNA, the CDR3 is TGCGCCAGCAGCCAAGGAAGTGGGACTAGCGGGAGGGCCTGGGAGACCCAGTACTTC. It yields the protein CASSQGSGTSGRAWETQYF.